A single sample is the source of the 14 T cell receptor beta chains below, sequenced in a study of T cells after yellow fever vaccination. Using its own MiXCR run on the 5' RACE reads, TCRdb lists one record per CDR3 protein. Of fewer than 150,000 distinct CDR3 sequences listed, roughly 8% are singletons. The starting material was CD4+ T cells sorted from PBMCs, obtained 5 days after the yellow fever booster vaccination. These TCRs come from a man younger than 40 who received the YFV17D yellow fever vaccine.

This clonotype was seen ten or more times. CDR3 sequence (DNA): TGTGCCAGCAGTTATGAGGGGGTTTCCTACAATGAGCAGTTCTTC. This codes for CASSYEGVSYNEQFF. The J gene is TRBJ2-1, the V gene TRBV11-2; TRBD1 might be the D (6 bases). CDR3 size: 15 residues. Germline V gives CDR1 SGHAT, CDR2 FQNNGV. Trimming cost V 6 bases and J 1 base, with 13 bases left between them. Together with reference TRBV11-2 and TRBJ2-1, the CDR3 gives the full variable domain: EAGVAQSPRYKIIEKRQSVAFWCNPISGHATLYWYQQILGQGPKLLIQFQNNGVVDDSQLPKDRFSAERLKGVDSTLKIQPAKLEDSAVYLCASSYEGVSYNEQFFGPGTRLTVL.

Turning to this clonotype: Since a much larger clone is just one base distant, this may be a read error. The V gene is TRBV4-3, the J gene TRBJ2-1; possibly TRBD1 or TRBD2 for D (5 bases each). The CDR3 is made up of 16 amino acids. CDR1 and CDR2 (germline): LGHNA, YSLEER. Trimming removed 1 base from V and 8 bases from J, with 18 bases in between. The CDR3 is CASSQAGTRDFDEQFF. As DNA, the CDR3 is TGCGCCAGCAGCCAAGCCGGGACCCGAGATTTCGATGAGCAGTTCTTC.

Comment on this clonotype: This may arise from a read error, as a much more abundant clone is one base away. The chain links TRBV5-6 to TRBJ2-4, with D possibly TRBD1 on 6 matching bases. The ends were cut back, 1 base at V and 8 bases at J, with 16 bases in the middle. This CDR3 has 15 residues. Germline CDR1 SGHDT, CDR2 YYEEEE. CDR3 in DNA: TGTGCCAGCAGCTTGCCAGGGGCATCCGGAGACATTCAGTACTTC. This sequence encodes CASSLPGASGDIQYF.

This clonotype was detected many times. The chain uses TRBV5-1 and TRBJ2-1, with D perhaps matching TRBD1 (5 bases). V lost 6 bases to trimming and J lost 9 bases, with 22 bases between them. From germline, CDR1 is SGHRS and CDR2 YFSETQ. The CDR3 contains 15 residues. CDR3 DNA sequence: TGCGCCAGCACCCTACGTGCAGGGTCCAGTGGTGAGCAGTTCTTC. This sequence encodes CASTLRAGSSGEQFF.

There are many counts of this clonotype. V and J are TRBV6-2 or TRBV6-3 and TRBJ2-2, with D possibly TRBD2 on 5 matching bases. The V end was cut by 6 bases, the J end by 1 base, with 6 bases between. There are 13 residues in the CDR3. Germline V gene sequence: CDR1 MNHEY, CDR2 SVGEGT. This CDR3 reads CASSRGNTGELFF. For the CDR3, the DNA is TGTGCCAGCAGCCGGGGGAACACCGGGGAGCTGTTTTTT.

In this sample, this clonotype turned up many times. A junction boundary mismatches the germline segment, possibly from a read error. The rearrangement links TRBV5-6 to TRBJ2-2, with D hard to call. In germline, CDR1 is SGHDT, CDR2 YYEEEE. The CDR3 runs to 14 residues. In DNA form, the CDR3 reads TGCGCCAGCAGTTCGAACCTCAACACCGGGGAGCTGTTTTTT. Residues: CASSSNLNTGELFF.

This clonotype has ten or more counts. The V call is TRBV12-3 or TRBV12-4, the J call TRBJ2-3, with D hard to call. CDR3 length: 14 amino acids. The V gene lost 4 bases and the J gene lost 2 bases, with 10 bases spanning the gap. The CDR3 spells CASSSELPTDTQYF. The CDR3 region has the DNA TGTGCCAGCAGTTCTGAACTACCCACAGATACGCAGTATTTT.

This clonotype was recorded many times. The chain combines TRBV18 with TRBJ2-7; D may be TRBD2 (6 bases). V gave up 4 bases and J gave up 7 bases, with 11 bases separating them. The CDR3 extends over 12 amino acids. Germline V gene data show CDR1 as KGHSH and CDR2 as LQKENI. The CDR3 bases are TGTGCCAGCTCACTCCTGGAGGGAGAGCAGTACTTC. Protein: CASSLLEGEQYF. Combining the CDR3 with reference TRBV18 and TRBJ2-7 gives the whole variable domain NAGVMQNPRHLVRRRGQEARLRCSPMKGHSHVYWYRQLPEEGLKFMVYLQKENIIDESGMPKERFSAEFPKEGPSILRIQQVVRGDSAAYFCASSLLEGEQYFGPGTRLTVT.

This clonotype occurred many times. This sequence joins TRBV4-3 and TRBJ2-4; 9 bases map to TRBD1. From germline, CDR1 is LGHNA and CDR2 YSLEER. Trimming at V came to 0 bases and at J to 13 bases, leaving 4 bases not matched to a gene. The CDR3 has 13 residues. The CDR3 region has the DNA TGCGCCAGCAGCCAAGAGGGACAGGGTATACAGTACTTC. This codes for CASSQEGQGIQYF.

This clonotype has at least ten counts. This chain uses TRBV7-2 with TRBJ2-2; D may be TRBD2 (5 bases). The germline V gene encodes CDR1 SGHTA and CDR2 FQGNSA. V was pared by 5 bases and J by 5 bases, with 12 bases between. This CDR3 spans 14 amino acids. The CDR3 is CASSQTTGTGELFF. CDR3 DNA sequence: TGTGCCAGCAGCCAGACAACGGGAACCGGGGAGCTGTTTTTT.

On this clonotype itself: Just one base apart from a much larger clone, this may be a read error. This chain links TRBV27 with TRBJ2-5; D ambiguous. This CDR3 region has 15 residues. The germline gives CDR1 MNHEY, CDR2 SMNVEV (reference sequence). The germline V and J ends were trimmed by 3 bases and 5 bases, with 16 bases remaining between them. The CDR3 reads CASSFAGVFGETQYF. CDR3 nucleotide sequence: TGTGCCAGCAGTTTCGCAGGAGTGTTTGGGGAGACCCAGTACTTC.

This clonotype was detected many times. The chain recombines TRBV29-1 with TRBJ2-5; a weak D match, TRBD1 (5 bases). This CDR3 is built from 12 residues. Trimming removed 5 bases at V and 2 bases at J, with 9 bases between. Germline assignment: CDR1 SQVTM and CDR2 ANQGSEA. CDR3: CSVNRQQETQYF. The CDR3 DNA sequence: TGCAGCGTTAACCGACAGCAAGAGACCCAGTACTTC.

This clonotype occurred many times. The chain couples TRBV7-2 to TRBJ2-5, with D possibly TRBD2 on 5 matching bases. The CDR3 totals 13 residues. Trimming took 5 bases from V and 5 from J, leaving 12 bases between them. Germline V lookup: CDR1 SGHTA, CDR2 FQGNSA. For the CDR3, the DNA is TGTGCCAGCAGCCTCACGCGGGTGGAGACCCAGTACTTC. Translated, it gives CASSLTRVETQYF.

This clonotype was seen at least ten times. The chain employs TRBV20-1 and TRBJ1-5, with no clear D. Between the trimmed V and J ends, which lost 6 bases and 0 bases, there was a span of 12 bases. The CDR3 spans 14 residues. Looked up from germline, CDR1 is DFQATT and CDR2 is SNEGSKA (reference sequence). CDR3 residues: CSAGPENSNQPQHF. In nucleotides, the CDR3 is TGCAGTGCCGGGCCGGAGAATAGCAATCAGCCCCAGCATTTT.